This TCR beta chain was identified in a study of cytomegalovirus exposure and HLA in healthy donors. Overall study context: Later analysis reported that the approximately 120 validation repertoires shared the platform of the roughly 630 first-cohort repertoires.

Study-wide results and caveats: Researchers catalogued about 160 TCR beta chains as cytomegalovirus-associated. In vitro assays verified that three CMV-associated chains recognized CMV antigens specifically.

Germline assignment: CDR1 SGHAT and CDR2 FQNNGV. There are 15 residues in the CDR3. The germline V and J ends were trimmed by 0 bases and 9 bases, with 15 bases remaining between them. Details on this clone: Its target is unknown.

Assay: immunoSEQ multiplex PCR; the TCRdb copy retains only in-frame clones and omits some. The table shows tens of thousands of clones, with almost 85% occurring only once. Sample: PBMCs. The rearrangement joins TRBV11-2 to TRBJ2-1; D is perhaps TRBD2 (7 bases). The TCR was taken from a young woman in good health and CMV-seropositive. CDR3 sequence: CASSLERGPWGEQFF. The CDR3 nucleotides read TGTGCCAGCAGCTTAGAGCGGGGGCCCTGGGGTGAGCAGTTCTTC.